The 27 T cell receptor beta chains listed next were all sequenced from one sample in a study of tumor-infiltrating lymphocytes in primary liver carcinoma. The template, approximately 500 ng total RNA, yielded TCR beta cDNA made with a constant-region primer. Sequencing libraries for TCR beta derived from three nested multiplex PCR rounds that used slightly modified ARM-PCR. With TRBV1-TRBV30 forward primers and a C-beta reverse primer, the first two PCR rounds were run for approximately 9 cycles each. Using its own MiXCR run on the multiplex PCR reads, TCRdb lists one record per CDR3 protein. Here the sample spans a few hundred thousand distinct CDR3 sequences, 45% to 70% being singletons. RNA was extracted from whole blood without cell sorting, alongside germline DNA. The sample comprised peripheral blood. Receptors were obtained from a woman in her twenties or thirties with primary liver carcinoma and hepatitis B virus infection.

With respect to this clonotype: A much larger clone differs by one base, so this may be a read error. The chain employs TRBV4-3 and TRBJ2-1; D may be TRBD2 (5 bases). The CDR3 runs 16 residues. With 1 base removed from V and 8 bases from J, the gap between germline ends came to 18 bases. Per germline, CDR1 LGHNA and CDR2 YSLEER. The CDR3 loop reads CASSQGETTPKDEQFF. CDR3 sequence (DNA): TGCGCCAGCAGCCAAGGGGAGACTACCCCTAAGGATGAGCAGTTCTTC.

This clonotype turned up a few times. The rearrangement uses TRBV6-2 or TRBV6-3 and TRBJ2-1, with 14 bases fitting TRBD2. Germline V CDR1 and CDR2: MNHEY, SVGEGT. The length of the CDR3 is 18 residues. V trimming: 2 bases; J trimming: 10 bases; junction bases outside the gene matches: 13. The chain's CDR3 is CASSYPTEGLAGVLEQFF. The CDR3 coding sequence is TGTGCCAGCAGTTACCCGACCGAGGGACTAGCGGGAGTCCTAGAGCAGTTCTTC.

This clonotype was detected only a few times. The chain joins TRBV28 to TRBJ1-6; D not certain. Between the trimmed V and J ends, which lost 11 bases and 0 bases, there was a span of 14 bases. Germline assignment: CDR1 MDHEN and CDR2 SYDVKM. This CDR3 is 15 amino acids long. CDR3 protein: CAGGPTSSYNSPLHF. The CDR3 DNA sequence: TGTGCCGGAGGACCGACGAGCTCCTATAATTCACCCCTCCACTTT.

CDR3 nucleotide sequence: TGTGCCAGCAGCCGAGCAGAGAACACAGATACGCAGTATTTT. Protein: CASSRAENTDTQYF. This chain links TRBV11-2 with TRBJ2-3; no firm D call. The V and J ends lost 5 bases and 2 bases respectively, with 11 bases between them. The germline V gene has CDR1 SGHAT and CDR2 FQNNGV. The CDR3 loop spans 14 amino acids.

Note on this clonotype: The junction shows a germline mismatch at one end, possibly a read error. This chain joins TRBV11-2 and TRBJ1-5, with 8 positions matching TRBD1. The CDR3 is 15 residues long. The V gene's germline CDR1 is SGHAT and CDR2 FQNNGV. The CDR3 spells CASSFAGGYNQLQHF. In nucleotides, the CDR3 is TGTGCTAGCAGCTTCGCAGGGGGCTATAATCAGCTCCAGCATTTT. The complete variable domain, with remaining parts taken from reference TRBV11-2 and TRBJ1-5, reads EAGVAQSPRYKIIEKRQSVAFWCNPISGHATLYWYQQILGQGPKLLIQFQNNGVVDDSQLPKDRFSAERLKGVDSTLKIQPAKLEDSAVYLCASSFAGGYNQLQHFGDGTRLSIL.

In DNA form, the CDR3 reads TGTGCCAGCAGCTCGGTCGGAGGAGGTGAGACCCAGTACTTC. Translated: CASSSVGGGETQYF. The V and J genes are TRBV7-9 and TRBJ2-5; perhaps TRBD2 as D (5 bases). This CDR3 contains 14 residues. Germline CDR1 SEHNR, CDR2 FQNEAQ (reference sequence). Trimming cost V 4 bases and J 5 bases, with 14 bases left between them.

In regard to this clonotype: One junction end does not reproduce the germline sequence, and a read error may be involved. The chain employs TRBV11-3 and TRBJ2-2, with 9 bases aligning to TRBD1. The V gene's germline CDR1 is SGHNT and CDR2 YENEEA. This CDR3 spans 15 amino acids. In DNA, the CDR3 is TGTGCCAGCGACCCCGGGACAGGGTATACCGGGGAACTGTTTTTT. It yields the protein CASDPGTGYTGELFF.

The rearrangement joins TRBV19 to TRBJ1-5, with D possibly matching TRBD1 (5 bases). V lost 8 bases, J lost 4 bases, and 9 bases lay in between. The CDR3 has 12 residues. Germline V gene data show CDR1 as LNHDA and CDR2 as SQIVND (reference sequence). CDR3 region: CASEGVNQPQHF. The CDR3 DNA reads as TGTGCCAGTGAAGGGGTTAATCAGCCCCAGCATTTT.

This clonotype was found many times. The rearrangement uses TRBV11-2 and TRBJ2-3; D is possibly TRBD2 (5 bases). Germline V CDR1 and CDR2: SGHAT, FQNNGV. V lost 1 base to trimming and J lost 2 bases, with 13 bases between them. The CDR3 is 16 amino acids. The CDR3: CASSLVVGSPTDTQYF. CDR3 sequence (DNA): TGTGCCAGCAGCTTAGTGGTGGGGAGCCCCACAGATACGCAGTATTTT.

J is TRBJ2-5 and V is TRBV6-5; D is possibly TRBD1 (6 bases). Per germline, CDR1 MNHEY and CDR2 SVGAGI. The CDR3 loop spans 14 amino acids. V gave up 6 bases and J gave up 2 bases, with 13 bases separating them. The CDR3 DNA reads TGTGCCAGCAGAACCGTGACAGGACAAGAGACCCAGTACTTC. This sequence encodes CASRTVTGQETQYF.

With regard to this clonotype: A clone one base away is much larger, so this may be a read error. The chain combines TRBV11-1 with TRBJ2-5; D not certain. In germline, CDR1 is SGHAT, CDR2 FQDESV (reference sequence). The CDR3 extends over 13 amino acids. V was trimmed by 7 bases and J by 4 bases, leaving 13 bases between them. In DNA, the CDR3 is TGTGCCAGCACCCCGAATCAGTTAGAGACCCAGTACTTC. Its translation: CASTPNQLETQYF.

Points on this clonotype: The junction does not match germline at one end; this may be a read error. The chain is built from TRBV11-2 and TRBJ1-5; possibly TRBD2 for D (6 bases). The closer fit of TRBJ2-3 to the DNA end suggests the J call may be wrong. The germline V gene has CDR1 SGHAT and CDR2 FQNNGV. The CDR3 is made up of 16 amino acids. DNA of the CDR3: TGTGCCAGCAGTTTAGATCCGGGGGTTAGCAATCAGCCCCAGTATTTT. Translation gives CASSLDPGVSNQPQYF.

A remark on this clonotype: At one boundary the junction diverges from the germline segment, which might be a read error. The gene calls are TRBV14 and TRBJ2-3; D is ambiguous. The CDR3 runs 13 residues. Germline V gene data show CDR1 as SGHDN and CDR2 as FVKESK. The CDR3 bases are TGTGCCAACAGCCAAGTCTTCACAGATACGCAGTATTTT. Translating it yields CANSQVFTDTQYF.

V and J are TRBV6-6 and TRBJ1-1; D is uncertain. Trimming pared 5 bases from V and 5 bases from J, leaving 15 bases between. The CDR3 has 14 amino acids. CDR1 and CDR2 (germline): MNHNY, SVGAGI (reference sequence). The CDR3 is CASSGGPVETEAFF. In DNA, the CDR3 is TGTGCCAGCAGTGGCGGTCCCGTGGAAACTGAAGCTTTCTTT.

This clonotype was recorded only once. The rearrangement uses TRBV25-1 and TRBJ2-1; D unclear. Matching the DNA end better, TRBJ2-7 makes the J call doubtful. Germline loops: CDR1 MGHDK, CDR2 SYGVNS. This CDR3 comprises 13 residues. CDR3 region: CASISSLYNGQYF. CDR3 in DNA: TGTGCCAGCATCTCATCATTATACAATGGGCAGTACTTC.

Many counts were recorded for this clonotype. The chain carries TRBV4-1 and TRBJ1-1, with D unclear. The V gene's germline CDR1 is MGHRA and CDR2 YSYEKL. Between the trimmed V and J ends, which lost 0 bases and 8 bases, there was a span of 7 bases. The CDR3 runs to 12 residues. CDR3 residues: CASSQDPTEAFF. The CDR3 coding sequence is TGCGCCAGCAGCCAAGACCCAACAGAAGCTTTCTTT.

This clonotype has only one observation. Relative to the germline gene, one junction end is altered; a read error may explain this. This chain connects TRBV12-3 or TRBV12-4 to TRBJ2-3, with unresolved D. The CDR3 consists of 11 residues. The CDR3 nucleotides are TGTACCAGCAGTTTCGATAGTAAGCAGTATTTT. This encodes CTSSFDSKQYF.

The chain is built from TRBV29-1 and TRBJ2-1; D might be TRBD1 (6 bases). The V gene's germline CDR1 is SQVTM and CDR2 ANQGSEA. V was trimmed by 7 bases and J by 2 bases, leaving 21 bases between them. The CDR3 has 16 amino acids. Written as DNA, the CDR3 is TGCAGCGGGTGTGCCGCAAAGGGGGACACCTACAATGAGCAGTTCTTC. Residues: CSGCAAKGDTYNEQFF.

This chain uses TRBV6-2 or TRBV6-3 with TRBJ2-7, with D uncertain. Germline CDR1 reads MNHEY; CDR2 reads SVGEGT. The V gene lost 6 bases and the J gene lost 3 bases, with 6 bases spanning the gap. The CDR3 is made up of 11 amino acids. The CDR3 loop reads CASSYRYEQYF. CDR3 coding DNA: TGTGCCAGCAGCTACCGCTACGAGCAGTACTTC.

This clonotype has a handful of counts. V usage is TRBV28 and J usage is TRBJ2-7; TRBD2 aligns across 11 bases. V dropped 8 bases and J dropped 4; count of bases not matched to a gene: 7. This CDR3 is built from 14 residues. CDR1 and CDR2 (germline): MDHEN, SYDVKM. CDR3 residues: CASRSGTSGYEQYF. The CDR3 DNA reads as TGTGCCAGCCGATCCGGGACTAGCGGTTACGAGCAGTACTTC. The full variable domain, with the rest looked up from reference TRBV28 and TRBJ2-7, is DVKVTQSSRYLVKRTGEKVFLECVQDMDHENMFWYRQDPGLGLRLIYFSYDVKMKEKGDIPEGYSVSREKKERFSLILESASTNQTSMYLCASRSGTSGYEQYFGPGTRLTVT.

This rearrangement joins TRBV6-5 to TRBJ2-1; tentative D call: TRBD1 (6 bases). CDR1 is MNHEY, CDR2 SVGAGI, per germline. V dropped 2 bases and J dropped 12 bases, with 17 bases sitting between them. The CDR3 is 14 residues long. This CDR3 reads CASSYGKQGSWQFF. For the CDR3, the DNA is TGTGCCAGCAGTTACGGAAAACAGGGATCTTGGCAGTTCTTC.

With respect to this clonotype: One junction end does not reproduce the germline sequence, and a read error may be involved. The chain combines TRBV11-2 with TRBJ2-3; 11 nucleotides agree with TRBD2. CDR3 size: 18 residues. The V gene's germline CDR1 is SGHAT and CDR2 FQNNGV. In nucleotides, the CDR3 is TGTGCCAGTAGACCCGGGACTAGCGGATGGGCTAGCATAGATACGCAGTATTTT. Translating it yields CASRPGTSGWASIDTQYF.

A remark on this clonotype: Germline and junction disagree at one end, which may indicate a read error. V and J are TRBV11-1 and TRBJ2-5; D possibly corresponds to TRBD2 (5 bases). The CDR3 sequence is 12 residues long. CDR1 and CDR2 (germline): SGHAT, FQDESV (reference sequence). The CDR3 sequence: CASRDGWETQYF. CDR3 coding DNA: TGTGCCAGCAGGGATGGTTGGGAGACCCAGTATTTC.

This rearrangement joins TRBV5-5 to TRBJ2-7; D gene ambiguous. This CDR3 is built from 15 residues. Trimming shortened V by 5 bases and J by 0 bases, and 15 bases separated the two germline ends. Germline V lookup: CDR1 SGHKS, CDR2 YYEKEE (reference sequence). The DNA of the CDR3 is TGTGCCAGCAGATCTGGCGCGGTTTCCTCCTACGAGCAGTACTTC. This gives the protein CASRSGAVSSYEQYF.

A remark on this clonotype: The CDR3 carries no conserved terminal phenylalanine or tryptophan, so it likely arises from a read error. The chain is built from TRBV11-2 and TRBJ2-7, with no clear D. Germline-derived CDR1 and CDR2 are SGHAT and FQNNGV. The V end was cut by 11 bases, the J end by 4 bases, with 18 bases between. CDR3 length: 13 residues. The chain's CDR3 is CAGTSRTGYEQYY. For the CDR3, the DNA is TGTGCCGGCACCTCACGTACCGGTTACGAGCAGTACTAC.

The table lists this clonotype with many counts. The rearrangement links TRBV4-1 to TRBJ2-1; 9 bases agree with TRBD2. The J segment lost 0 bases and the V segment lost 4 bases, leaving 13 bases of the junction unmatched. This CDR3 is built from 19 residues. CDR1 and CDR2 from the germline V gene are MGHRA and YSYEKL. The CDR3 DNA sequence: TGCGCCAGCAGCCGGCTACTAGCGGGCCCTTCCAGCTCCTACAATGAGCAGTTCTTC. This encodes CASSRLLAGPSSSYNEQFF.

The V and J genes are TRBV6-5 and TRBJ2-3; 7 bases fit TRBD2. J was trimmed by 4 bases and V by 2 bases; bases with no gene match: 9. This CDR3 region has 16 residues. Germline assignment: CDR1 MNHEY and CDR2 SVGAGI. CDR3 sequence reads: CASSYGREPFSDTQYF. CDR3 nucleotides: TGTGCCAGCAGTTACGGGAGGGAGCCCTTTTCAGATACGCAGTATTTT.